This T cell receptor (beta chain) was documented in a study of T cells expressing NK-cell markers (dated by TCRdb to 2018 to 2020). Describing the broader study: Three sorted T-cell subsets (CD3+CD56+NKG2C+, CD3+CD56+NKG2C- and CD3+CD56-NKG2C+) from 8 or 9 donors had their TCR beta-chain repertoires profiled. The study sequenced eight donors, all healthy volunteers chosen at random: three men and five women. Seven of the eight sequenced donors were HCMV-seropositive and one was HCMV-seronegative. Illumina HiSeq 2000/2500, MiSeq or NextSeq was used to sequence libraries as 2 x 150 bp reads.

For this clonotype: There is no known antigen for this receptor.

Sequencing was carried out with an Illumina HiSeq 2000. 5'RACE template switching, by which a universal primer site and unique molecular identifiers were added, was used to make TCR beta cDNA libraries. Priming for cDNA synthesis came from the TCR beta constant segment, and two successive PCR amplification steps followed. In the source study's methods: MIGEC handled demultiplexing of the reads and grouping by UMI, while MiTCR was used to assemble and quantify clonotypes. Only TCR cDNA sequences supported by at least two reads were kept to exclude erroneous sequences. The tcR package was used for downstream repertoire analysis, with clonotypes matched between fractions based on CDR3 nucleotide sequence plus V segment. VDJmatch was used to annotate antigen specificity against VDJdb, with one amino acid substitution allowed in CDR3. The reads were reprocessed in TCRdb, with one entry per CDR3 protein sequence and no accompanying DNA. These V and J calls derive from TCRdb rather than the authors' analysis. This sample's listing comprises some 450,000 distinct CDR3 sequences. 6% to 9.5% of the sample is held by the ten biggest clonotypes.

CDR3 length: 15 amino acids, cysteine to phenylalanine. DNA is not on record. According to the germline V gene, CDR1 reads MNHEY and CDR2 reads SVGAGI. Here is what the overall study found, with its caveats: Those dominant clonotypes were again the most abundant among CD3+CD56-NKG2C+ cells in a few donors, at roughly 28.3-65%. Whether the expanded NKG2C-expressing T cell clones were specific for HCMV antigens remained unclear. For about 6 donors, the dominant CD3+CD56+NKG2C+ clonotypes were among the top 10 CD8+ clonotypes and accounted for roughly 1.0-8% of CD8+ T cells.

A commercial ELISA kit detecting HCMV-specific IgG in serum was used to determine HCMV serostatus. Ficoll density gradient centrifugation was used to isolate peripheral blood mononuclear cells from blood. Material: blood T cells: a sorted CD56 or NKG2C T cell subset, CD4+ or CD8+ T cells, or bulk PBMC T cells (not recorded which). The sequence joins TRBV6-5 to TRBJ1-5. The receptor was derived from a woman between 18 and 69 years old in good health. The CDR3: CASSYSTNSNQPQHF.